These 5 T cell receptor beta chains were all obtained from the same sample, sequenced in a study of beta chain features in type 1 diabetes. TCRB transcripts that were expressed got sequenced, as all of the isolated RNA had been reverse transcribed. Some clones are missing from TCRdb's copy, which holds only in-frame ones; the method was immunoSEQ multiplex PCR. The repertoire holds more than 300,000 clones, over 12% seen once, with roughly 0.019% in the top ten. The sequencing input was naive CD4+ T cells from blood. Source of these receptors: a woman aged 18-30 years in good health.

The CDR3 DNA reads as TGCAGCGTTGACTTCCCGGGACAGGGGACGGGGGAGCAGTACTTC. It specifies CSVDFPGQGTGEQYF. V is TRBV29-1 and J is TRBJ2-7; 10 nucleotides agree with TRBD1. The CDR3 spans 15 residues. Germline CDR1 SQVTM, CDR2 ANQGSEA. V shed 3 bases, J shed 7 bases, and the junction held 12 bases outside the gene matches.

This sequence joins TRBV28 and TRBJ2-7, with TRBD2 as a possible D gene (5 bases). Trimming removed 3 bases from V and 7 bases from J, with 19 bases in between. The CDR3 runs 15 residues. The germline gives CDR1 MDHEN, CDR2 SYDVKM. The CDR3 reads CASSLGALGVLEQYF. In DNA, the CDR3 is TGTGCCAGCAGTTTGGGAGCCCTAGGCGTGTTAGAGCAGTACTTC.

This clone showed up just a few times. V gene TRBV29-1 combines with J gene TRBJ1-1; D is unresolved. From germline, CDR1 is SQVTM and CDR2 ANQGSEA. V gave up 5 bases and J gave up 1 base, with 11 bases separating them. The CDR3 is 13 amino acids. CDR3 coding DNA: TGCAGCGTTTTGAGGGAGCCGAACACTGAAGCTTTCTTT. Its protein is CSVLREPNTEAFF.

This clone was seen more than once but under ten times. The V gene is TRBV30, the J gene TRBJ1-1, with no clear D. Germline V lookup: CDR1 GTSNPN, CDR2 SVGIG (reference sequence). CDR3 size: 12 residues. Trimming removed 2 bases at V and 1 base at J, with 5 bases between. The CDR3 sequence: CAWSHRNTEAFF. CDR3 nucleotides: TGTGCCTGGAGTCACAGGAACACTGAAGCTTTCTTT.

Only a few counts were recorded for this clone. This chain uses TRBV7-9 with TRBJ1-2, with D maybe TRBD1 (6 bases). CDR3 length equals 15 residues. Per the germline V gene, CDR1 is SEHNR and CDR2 is FQNEAQ (reference sequence). V was shortened by 4 bases and J by 6 bases, with 18 bases between the two germline ends. CDR3 nucleotide sequence: TGTGCCAGCAGCTCTCGCTTTGCCGAGGGGGATGGCTACACCTTC. This codes for CASSSRFAEGDGYTF. Full variable domain (remainder filled in from reference TRBV7-9 and TRBJ1-2): DTGVSQNPRHKITKRGQNVTFRCDPISEHNRLYWYRQTLGQGPEFLTYFQNEAQLEKSRLLSDRFSAERPKGSFSTLEIQRTEQGDSAMYLCASSSRFAEGDGYTFGSGTRLTVV.